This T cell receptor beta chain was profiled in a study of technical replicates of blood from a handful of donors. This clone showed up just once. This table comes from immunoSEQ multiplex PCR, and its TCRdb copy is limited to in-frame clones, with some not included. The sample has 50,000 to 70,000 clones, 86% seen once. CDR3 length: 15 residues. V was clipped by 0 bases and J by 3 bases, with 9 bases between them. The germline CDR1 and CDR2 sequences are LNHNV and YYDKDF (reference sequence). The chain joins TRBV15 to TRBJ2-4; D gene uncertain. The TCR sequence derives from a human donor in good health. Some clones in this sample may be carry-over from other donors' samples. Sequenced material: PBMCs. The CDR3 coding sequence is TGTGCCACCAGCAGAGATAGTGGCGGCAAAAACATTCAGTACTTC. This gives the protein CATSRDSGGKNIQYF.